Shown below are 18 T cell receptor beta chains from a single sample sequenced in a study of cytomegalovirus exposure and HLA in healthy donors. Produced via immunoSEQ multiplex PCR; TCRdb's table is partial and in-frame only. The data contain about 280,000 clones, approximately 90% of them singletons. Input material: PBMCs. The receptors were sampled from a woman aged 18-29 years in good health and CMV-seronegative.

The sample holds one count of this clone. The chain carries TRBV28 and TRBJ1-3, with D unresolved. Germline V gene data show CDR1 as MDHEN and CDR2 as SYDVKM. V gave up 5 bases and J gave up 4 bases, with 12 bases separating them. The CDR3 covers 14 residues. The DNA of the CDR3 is TGTGCCAGCAGTCCCGGTAGAATGGGAAACACCATATATTTT. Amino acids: CASSPGRMGNTIYF.

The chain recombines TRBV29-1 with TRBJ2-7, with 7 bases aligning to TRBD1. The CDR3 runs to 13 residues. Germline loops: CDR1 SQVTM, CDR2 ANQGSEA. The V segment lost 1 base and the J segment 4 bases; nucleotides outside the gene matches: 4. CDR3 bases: TGCAGCGTTGAAGTGGGGACAGATTACGAGCAGTACTTC. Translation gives CSVEVGTDYEQYF.

The chain's CDR3 is CASSQLTSVYTDTQYF. In DNA, the CDR3 is TGCGCCAGCAGCCAATTGACTAGCGTTTACACAGATACGCAGTATTTT. The chain carries TRBV4-1 and TRBJ2-3, with 8 bases lining up with TRBD2. Losses at the gene ends were 2 bases for V and 2 bases for J; bases not matched to a gene: 6. Germline CDR1 and CDR2: MGHRA and YSYEKL. This CDR3 is built from 16 residues.

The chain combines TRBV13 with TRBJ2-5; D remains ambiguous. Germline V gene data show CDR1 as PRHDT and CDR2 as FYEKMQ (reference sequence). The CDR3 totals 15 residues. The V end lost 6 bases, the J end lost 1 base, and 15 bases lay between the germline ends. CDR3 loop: CASSPLLGSQETQYF. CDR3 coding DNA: TGTGCCAGCAGTCCTCTTTTGGGCAGCCAAGAGACCCAGTACTTC.

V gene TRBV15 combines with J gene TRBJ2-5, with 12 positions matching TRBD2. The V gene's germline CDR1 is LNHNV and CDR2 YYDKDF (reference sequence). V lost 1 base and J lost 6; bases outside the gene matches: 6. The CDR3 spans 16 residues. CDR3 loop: CATSRATSGRRKTQYF. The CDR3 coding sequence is TGTGCCACCAGCAGAGCGACTAGCGGGAGACGGAAGACCCAGTACTTC.

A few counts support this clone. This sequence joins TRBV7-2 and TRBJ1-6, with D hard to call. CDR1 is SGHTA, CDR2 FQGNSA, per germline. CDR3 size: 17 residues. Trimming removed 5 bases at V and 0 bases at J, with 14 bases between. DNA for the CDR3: TGTGCCAGCAGCCCCAGTAGGAGGAGCTCCTATAATTCACCCCTCCACTTT. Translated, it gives CASSPSRRSSYNSPLHF.

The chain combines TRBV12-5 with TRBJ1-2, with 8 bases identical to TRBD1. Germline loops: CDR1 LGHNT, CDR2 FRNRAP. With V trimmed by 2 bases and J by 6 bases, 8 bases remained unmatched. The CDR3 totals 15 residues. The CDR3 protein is CASGLLTDRDHGYTF. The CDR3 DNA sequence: TGTGCTAGTGGTTTGTTAACGGACAGGGACCATGGCTACACCTTC. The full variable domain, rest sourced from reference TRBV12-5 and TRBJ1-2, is DARVTQTPRHKVTEMGQEVTMRCQPILGHNTVFWYRQTMMQGLELLAYFRNRAPLDDSGMPKDRFSAEMPDATLATLKIQPSEPRDSAVYFCASGLLTDRDHGYTFGSGTRLTVV.

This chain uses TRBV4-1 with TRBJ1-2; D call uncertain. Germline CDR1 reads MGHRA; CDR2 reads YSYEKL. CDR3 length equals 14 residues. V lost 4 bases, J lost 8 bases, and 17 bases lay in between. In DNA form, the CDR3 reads TGCGCCAGCAGCCCGCCCCTATCGGGAAGAGGCTACACCTTC. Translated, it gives CASSPPLSGRGYTF.

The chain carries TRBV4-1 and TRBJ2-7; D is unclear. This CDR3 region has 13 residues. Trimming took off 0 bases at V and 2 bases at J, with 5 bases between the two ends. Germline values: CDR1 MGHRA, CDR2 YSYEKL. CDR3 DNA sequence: TGCGCCAGCAGCCAAGACCAGACCTACGAGCAGTACTTC. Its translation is CASSQDQTYEQYF.

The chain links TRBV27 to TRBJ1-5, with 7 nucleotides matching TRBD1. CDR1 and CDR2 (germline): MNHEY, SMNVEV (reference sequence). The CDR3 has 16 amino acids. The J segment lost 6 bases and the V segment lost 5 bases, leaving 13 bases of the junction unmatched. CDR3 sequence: CASSPRDSFVGQPQHF. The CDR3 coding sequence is TGTGCCAGCAGTCCGCGGGACAGCTTTGTTGGTCAGCCCCAGCATTTT.

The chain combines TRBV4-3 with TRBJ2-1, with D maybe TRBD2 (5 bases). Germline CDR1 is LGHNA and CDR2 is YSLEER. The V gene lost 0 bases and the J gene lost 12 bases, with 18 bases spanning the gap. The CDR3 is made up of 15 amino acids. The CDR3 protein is CASSQDPGLDTVQFF. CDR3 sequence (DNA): TGCGCCAGCAGCCAAGACCCGGGATTGGATACTGTGCAGTTCTTC.

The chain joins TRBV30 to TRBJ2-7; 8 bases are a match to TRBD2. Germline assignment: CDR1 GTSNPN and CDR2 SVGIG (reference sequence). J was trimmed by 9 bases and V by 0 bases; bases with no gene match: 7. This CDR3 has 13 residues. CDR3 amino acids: CAWSVTGRAAQYF. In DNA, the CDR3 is TGTGCCTGGAGTGTAACCGGGAGGGCCGCGCAGTACTTC. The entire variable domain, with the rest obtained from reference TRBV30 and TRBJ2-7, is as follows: SQTIHQWPATLVQPVGSPLSLECTVEGTSNPNLYWYRQAAGRGLQLLFYSVGIGQISSEVPQNLSASRPQDRQFILSSKKLLLSDSGFYLCAWSVTGRAAQYFGPGTRLTVT.

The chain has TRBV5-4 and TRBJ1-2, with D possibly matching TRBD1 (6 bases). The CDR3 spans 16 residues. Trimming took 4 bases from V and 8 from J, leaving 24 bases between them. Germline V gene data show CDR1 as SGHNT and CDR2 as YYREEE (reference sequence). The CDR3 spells CASSRGLTGLRRGYTF. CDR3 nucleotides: TGTGCCAGCAGCCGCGGTCTTACAGGGTTGAGACGCGGCTACACCTTC.

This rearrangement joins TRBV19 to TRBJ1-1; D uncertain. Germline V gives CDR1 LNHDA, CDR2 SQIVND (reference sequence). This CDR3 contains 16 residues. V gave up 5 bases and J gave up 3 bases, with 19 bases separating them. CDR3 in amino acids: CASSPTGRVEHTEAFF. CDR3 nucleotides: TGTGCCAGTAGTCCCACGGGAAGGGTCGAGCACACTGAAGCTTTCTTT.

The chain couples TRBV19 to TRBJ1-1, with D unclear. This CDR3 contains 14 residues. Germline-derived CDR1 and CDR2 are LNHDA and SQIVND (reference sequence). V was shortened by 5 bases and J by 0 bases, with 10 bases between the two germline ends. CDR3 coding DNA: TGTGCCAGTAGTGTTCGGGGTATGAACACTGAAGCTTTCTTT. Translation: CASSVRGMNTEAFF.

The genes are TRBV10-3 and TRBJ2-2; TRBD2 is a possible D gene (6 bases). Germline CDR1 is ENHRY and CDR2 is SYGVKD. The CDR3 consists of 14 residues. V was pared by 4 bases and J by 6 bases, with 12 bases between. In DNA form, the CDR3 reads TGTGCCATCAGTGGTGGTGGGGGGTCCGGGGAGCTGTTTTTT. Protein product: CAISGGGGSGELFF.

The CDR3 nucleotides are TGTGCCAGCAGCTTGGGGGGACAGGGAGGAACCTACGAGCAGTACTTC. Translating gives CASSLGGQGGTYEQYF. The V call is TRBV5-4, the J call TRBJ2-7; 9 bases map to TRBD1. Losses at the gene ends were 0 bases for V and 2 bases for J; bases not matched to a gene: 6. The length of the CDR3 is 16 residues. Germline lookup yields CDR1 SGHNT and CDR2 YYREEE (reference sequence). Complete variable domain (other parts from reference TRBV5-4 and TRBJ2-7): ETGVTQSPTHLIKTRGQQVTLRCSSQSGHNTVSWYQQALGQGPQFIFQYYREEENGRGNFPPRFSGLQFPNYSSELNVNALELDDSALYLCASSLGGQGGTYEQYFGPGTRLTVT.

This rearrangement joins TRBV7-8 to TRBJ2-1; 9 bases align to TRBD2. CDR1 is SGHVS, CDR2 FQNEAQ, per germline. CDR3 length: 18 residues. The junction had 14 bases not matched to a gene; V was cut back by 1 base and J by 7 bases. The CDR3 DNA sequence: TGTGCCAGCAGCTTAGACCCTTTAGCGGGAGAGACTTCGAATGAGCAGTTCTTC. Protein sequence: CASSLDPLAGETSNEQFF.